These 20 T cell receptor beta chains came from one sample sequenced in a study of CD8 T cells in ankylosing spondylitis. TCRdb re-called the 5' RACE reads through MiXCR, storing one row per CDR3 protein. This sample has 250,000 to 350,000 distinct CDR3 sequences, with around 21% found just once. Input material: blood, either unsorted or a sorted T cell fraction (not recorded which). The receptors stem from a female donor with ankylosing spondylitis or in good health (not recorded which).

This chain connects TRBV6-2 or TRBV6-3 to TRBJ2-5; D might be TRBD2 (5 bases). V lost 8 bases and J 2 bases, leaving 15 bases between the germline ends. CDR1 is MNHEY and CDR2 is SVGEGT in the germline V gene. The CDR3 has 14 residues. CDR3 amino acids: CASRRMTGQETQYF. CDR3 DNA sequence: TGTGCCAGCCGCCGAATGACGGGACAAGAGACCCAGTACTTC.

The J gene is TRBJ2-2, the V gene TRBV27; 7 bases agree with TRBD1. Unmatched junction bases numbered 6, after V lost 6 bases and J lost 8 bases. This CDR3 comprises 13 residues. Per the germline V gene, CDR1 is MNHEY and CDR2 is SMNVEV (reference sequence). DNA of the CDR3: TGTGCCAGCAGACTGACAGGGAGAGGGGAGCTGTTTTTT. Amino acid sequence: CASRLTGRGELFF.

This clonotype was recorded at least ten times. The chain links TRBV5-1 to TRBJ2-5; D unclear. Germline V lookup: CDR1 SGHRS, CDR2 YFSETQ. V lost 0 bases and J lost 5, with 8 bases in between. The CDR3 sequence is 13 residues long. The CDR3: CASSLALGETQYF. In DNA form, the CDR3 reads TGCGCCAGCAGCTTGGCCCTCGGGGAGACCCAGTACTTC.

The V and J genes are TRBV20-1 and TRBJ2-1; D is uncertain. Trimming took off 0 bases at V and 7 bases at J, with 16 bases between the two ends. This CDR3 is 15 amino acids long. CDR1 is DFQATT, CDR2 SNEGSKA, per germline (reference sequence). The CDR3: CSARDLQSWVNEQFF. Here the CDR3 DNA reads TGCAGTGCTAGAGATTTACAGTCCTGGGTGAATGAGCAGTTCTTC.

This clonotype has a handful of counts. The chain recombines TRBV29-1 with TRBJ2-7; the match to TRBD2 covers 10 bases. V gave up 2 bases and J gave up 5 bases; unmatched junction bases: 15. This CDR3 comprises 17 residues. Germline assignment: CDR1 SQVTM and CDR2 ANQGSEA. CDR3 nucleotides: TGCAGCGTTGAAAACCCCCGGATGAGCGGGAGGGAGAACGAGCAGTACTTC. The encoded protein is CSVENPRMSGRENEQYF.

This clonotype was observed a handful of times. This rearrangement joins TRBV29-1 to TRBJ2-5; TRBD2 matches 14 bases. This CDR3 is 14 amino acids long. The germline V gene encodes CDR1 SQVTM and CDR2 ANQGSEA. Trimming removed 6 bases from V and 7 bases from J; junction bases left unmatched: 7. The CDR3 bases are TGCAGCGTCCACGGGACTAGCGGGAGTCTGACCCAGTACTTC. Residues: CSVHGTSGSLTQYF.

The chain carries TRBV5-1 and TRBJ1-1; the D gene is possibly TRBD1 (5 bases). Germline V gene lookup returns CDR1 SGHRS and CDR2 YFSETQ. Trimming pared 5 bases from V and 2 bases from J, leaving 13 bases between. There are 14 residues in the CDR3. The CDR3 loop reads CASSGGGPNTEAFF. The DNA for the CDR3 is TGCGCCAGCAGTGGGGGGGGTCCTAACACTGAAGCTTTCTTT.

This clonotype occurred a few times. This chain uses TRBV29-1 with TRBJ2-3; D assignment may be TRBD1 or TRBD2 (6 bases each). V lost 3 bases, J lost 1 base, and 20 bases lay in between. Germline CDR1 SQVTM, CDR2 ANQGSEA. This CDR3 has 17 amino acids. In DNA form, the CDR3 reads TGCAGCGTTGATAGGGGGTACGGGGGCTATGGCACAGATACGCAGTATTTT. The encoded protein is CSVDRGYGGYGTDTQYF.

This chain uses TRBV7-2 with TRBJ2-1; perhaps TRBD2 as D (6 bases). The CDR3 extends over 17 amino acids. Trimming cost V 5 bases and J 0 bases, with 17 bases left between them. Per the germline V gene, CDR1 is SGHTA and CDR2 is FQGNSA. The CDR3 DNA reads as TGTGCCAGCAGCCCGGGACTTTTTATGAGCTCCTACAATGAGCAGTTCTTC. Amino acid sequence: CASSPGLFMSSYNEQFF.

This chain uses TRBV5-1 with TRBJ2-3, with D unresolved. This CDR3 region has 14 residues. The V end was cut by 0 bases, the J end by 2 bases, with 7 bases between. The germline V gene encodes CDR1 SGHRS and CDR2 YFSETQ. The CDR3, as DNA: TGCGCCAGCAGCTTGGCCTTTTACACAGATACGCAGTATTTT. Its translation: CASSLAFYTDTQYF. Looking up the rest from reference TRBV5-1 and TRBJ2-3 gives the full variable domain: KAGVTQTPRYLIKTRGQQVTLSCSPISGHRSVSWYQQTPGQGLQFLFEYFSETQRNKGNFPGRFSGRQFSNSRSEMNVSTLELGDSALYLCASSLAFYTDTQYFGPGTRLTVL.

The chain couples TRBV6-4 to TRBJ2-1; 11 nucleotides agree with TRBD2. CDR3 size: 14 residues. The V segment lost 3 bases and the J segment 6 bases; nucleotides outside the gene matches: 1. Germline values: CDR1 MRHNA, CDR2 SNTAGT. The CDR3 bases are TGTGCCAGCAGTGAGACTAGCGGGATCAATGAGCAGTTCTTC. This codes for CASSETSGINEQFF.

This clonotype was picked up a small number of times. The DNA for the CDR3 is TGTGCCAGCAGAGGGGGGGCGGGAGGATGGACTCACAATGAGCAGTTCTTC. Encoded protein: CASRGGAGGWTHNEQFF. V is TRBV2 and J is TRBJ2-1, with TRBD2 identical over 8 bases. V dropped 6 bases and J dropped 5; count of bases not matched to a gene: 15. Germline V gene data show CDR1 as SNHLY and CDR2 as FYNNEI. The CDR3 length is 17 residues. The full variable domain, with the rest looked up from reference TRBV2 and TRBJ2-1, is EPEVTQTPSHQVTQMGQEVILRCVPISNHLYFYWYRQILGQKVEFLVSFYNNEISEKSEIFDDQFSVERPDGSNFTLKIRSTKLEDSAMYFCASRGGAGGWTHNEQFFGPGTRLTVL.

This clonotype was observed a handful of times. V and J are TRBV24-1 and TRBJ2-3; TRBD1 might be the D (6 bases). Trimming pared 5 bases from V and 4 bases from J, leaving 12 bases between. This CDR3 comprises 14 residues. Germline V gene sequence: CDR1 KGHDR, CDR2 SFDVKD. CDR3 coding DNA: TGTGCCACCAGTGGCCGGGACACTTCAGATACGCAGTATTTT. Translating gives CATSGRDTSDTQYF.

As DNA, the CDR3 is TGCAGCGTGTGGGGCGACGGTGAAAAACTGTTTTTT. Its protein is CSVWGDGEKLFF. The chain couples TRBV29-1 to TRBJ1-4; TRBD1 is a possible D gene (5 bases). The CDR3 totals 12 residues. V was shortened by 6 bases and J by 7 bases, with 12 bases between the two germline ends. Germline V gene sequence: CDR1 SQVTM, CDR2 ANQGSEA.

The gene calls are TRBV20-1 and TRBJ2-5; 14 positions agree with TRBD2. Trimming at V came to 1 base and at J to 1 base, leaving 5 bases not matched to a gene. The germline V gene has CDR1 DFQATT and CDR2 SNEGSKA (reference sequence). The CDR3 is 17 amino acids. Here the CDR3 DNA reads TGCAGTGCTAGAGCCGCGACTAGCGGGAGGGCCCAAGAGACCCAGTACTTC. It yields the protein CSARAATSGRAQETQYF.

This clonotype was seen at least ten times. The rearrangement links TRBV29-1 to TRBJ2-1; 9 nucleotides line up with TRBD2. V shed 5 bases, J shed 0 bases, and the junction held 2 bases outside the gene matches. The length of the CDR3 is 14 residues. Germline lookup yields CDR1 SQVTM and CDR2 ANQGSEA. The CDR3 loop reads CSVSTSGSYNEQFF. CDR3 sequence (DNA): TGCAGCGTTTCGACTAGCGGCTCCTACAATGAGCAGTTCTTC.

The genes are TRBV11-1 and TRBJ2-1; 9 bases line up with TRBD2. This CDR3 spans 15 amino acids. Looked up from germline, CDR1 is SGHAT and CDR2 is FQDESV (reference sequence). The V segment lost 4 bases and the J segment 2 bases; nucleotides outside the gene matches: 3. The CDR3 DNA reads TGTGCCAGCAGCTCCCTAGCGGGGACCTACAATGAGCAGTTCTTC. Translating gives CASSSLAGTYNEQFF.

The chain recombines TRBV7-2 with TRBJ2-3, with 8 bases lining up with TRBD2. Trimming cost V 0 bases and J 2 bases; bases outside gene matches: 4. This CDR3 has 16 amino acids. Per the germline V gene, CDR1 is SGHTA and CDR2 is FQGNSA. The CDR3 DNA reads TGTGCCAGCAGCTTAGCACCGGGAGGGTCCACAGATACGCAGTATTTT. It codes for CASSLAPGGSTDTQYF.

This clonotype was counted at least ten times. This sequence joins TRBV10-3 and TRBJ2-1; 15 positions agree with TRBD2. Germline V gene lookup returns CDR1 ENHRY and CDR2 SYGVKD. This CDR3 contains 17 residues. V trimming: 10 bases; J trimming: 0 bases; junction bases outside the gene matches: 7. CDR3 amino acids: CATRTSGRGNSYNEQFF. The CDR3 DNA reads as TGTGCCACCCGGACTAGCGGGAGGGGTAACTCCTACAATGAGCAGTTCTTC.

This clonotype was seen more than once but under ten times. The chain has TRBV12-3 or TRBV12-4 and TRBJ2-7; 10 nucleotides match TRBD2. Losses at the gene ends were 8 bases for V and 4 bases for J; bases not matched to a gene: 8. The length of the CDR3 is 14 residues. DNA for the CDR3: TGTGCCAGCCGTCGAGCGGGAGGGCCATACGAGCAGTACTTC. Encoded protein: CASRRAGGPYEQYF.